This TCR beta chain was captured by sequencing in a study of regulatory T cells in long-lasting Graves disease. Study findings and constraints: Preferential use of TRBV28, TRBJ1-2 and TRBJ2-5 was seen in persistent disease. Persistent patients shared more public clonotypes (roughly 2,800) than new patients (more than 900).

The CDR3 sequence is 14 residues long. Germline loops: CDR1 LGHNT, CDR2 FRNRAP. V was trimmed by 1 base and J by 4 bases, leaving 10 bases between them. Specified time point: persistent/refractory GD, antithyroid drugs over 5 years with positive TRAb. RNA isolated from PBMCs was used to make the TCR library. Approximately 8.2-milliliter peripheral blood samples went into EDTA tubes. Arm-PCR with iRepertoire HTBI primers amplified the CDR3 regions for these TCR beta libraries. As handled by the study authors: Identification yielded some 60 TRBV and roughly 14 TRBJ segments across samples. A single record per CDR3 protein comes from TCRdb applying MiXCR to the multiplex PCR reads. TCRdb's processing, not the study's, gives the V and J calls here. The data show some 420,000 distinct CDR3 sequences, around a fifth seen once. This clonotype was detected ten times or more. The antigen is unknown.

This chain uses TRBV12-5 with TRBJ1-2; D gene unclear. Material: peripheral blood mononuclear cells (PBMCs), obtained when the disease was refractory, from a patient treated with antithyroid drugs. The receptor was isolated from a female donor with Graves disease. The CDR3 protein is CASGLEAGGYGYTF. The CDR3 nucleotides are TGTGCTAGTGGTTTGGAAGCAGGAGGCTATGGCTACACCTTC.